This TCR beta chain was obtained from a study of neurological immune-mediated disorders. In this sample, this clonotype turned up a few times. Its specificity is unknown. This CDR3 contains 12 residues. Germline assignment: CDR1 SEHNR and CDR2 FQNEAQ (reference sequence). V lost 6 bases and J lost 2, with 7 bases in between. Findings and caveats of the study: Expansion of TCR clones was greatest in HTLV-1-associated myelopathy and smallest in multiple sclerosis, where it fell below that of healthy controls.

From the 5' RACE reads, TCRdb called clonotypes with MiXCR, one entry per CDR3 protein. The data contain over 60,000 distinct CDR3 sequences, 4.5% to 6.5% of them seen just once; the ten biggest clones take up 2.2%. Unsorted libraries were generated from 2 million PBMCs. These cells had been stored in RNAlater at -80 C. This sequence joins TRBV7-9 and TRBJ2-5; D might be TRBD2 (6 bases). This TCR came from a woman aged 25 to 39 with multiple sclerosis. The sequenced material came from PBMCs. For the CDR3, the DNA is TGTGCCAGCAGGGGGACTCAAGAGACCCAGTACTTC. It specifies CASRGTQETQYF.